The present T cell receptor (beta chain) was sequenced within a study of post-analysis software for immune sequencing data. Study background: Relapsing-remitting, secondary progressive and progressive-relapsing forms made up the multiple sclerosis disease courses. Broader study findings: TRBV5-6, TRBV5-1 and TRBV20-1 belonged to a set of roughly 5 TRBV segments that were more frequent in patients than controls. A significant reduction in normalized Chao1 diversity was observed in multiple sclerosis patients versus controls.

This clonotype was seen a handful of times. Its specificity is not known. CDR3 length: 12 residues. The ends were cut back, 7 bases at V and 7 bases at J, with 13 bases in the middle. From germline, CDR1 is MNHEY and CDR2 SVGEGT. Unique-molecular-identifier-tagged TCR beta cDNA libraries were used. There were about 1 to 10 million T cells, and roughly 0.5 million cDNA molecules came from them. Each CDR3 protein gets one entry after TCRdb re-called the PCR reads with MiXCR. The sample comprises about half a million distinct CDR3 sequences, 34% of which are singletons, and 6% rests with the top ten. Sequenced: blood. The rearrangement joins TRBV6-2 or TRBV6-3 to TRBJ1-2; D might be TRBD1 (6 bases). The TCR originated in a girl under 18 with multiple sclerosis. The CDR3 DNA follows: TGTGCCAGCAATCAAGGGGGTCCTGGCTACACCTTC. This gives the protein CASNQGGPGYTF.